The next 22 T cell receptor beta chains were all read from a single sample in a study of shared clonotypes between healthy human individuals. Method: immunoSEQ multiplex PCR; TCRdb's copy keeps in-frame clones and lacks some. The sample includes about 530,000 clones, 90% to 96% of them seen just once. The sample consisted of naive CD4+ T cells sorted from blood. As for subset: CD45RA+ positively selected. Receptors originate from a woman aged 25 to 45 in good health.

The V gene is TRBV30, the J gene TRBJ2-2; 11 bases align to TRBD1. Trimming removed 8 bases from V and 5 bases from J; junction bases left unmatched: 4. Germline-derived CDR1 and CDR2 are GTSNPN and SVGIG (reference sequence). The CDR3 spans 13 residues. The CDR3, as DNA: TGTGCCGGGGGACAGGGGGAGACCGGGGAGCTGTTTTTT. It codes for CAGGQGETGELFF.

The chain combines TRBV6-8 with TRBJ2-7; D gene uncertain. The CDR3 covers 15 residues. The germline V gene has CDR1 MNHGY and CDR2 SAAAGT. V was cut by 8 bases and J by 3 bases, with 20 bases left in between. Here the CDR3 reads CASPEKGLRGYEQYF. Written as DNA, the CDR3 is TGTGCCAGCCCCGAAAAGGGATTGAGAGGCTACGAGCAGTACTTC.

V gene TRBV15 combines with J gene TRBJ2-7; D may be TRBD2 (5 bases). V was pared by 1 base and J by 4 bases, with 17 bases between. The CDR3 loop spans 16 amino acids. Germline values: CDR1 LNHNV, CDR2 YYDKDF (reference sequence). The CDR3 spells CATSRGVREYNYEQYF. The CDR3 nucleotides read TGTGCCACCAGCAGAGGCGTACGGGAATACAATTACGAGCAGTACTTC. Based on the CDR3 plus reference TRBV15 and TRBJ2-7, the full variable domain is DAMVIQNPRYQVTQFGKPVTLSCSQTLNHNVMYWYQQKSSQAPKLLFHYYDKDFNNEADTPDNFQSRRPNTSFCFLDIRSPGLGDTAMYLCATSRGVREYNYEQYFGPGTRLTVT.

The chain joins TRBV6-5 to TRBJ2-7; D is uncertain. The germline V gene has CDR1 MNHEY and CDR2 SVGAGI. The ends were cut back, 8 bases at V and 2 bases at J, with 10 bases in the middle. This CDR3 comprises 12 residues. The CDR3 sequence is CASGSVTYEQYF. CDR3 DNA: TGTGCCAGCGGCTCCGTAACCTACGAGCAGTACTTC.

The chain is built from TRBV10-2 and TRBJ1-3; 7 bases map to TRBD1. Trimming at V came to 6 bases and at J to 1 base, leaving 9 bases not matched to a gene. The CDR3 has 16 amino acids. Germline CDR1 reads WSHSY; CDR2 reads SAAADI. The CDR3 protein is CASREGRGKSGNTIYF. For the CDR3, the DNA is TGCGCCAGCAGGGAGGGCAGGGGGAAGTCTGGAAACACCATATATTTT.

The rearrangement links TRBV28 to TRBJ2-3, with D possibly TRBD2 on 6 matching bases. This CDR3 is built from 16 residues. Trimming removed 5 bases from V and 0 bases from J, with 15 bases in between. Germline loops: CDR1 MDHEN, CDR2 SYDVKM. CDR3 bases: TGTGCCAGCAGTCCTCTCGGAGGGGTTAGCACAGATACGCAGTATTTT. Translation: CASSPLGGVSTDTQYF. The full variable domain, rest sourced from reference TRBV28 and TRBJ2-3, is DVKVTQSSRYLVKRTGEKVFLECVQDMDHENMFWYRQDPGLGLRLIYFSYDVKMKEKGDIPEGYSVSREKKERFSLILESASTNQTSMYLCASSPLGGVSTDTQYFGPGTRLTVL.

This chain links TRBV27 with TRBJ1-5, with D hard to call. The CDR3 consists of 13 residues. The V gene's germline CDR1 is MNHEY and CDR2 SMNVEV (reference sequence). V gave up 2 bases and J gave up 9 bases, with 11 bases separating them. The CDR3 spells CASSLERAPPQHF. The CDR3 nucleotides are TGTGCCAGCAGTTTAGAGAGGGCGCCGCCCCAGCATTTT.

The gene calls are TRBV10-3 and TRBJ2-5; 7 positions agree with TRBD2. The V gene end was trimmed by 10 bases and the J gene end by 4 bases; junction bases not matched to a gene: 6. This CDR3 comprises 12 residues. Germline CDR1 reads ENHRY; CDR2 reads SYGVKD. The CDR3 DNA follows: TGTGCCACGTCCAGGGAGGGAGAGACCCAGTACTTC. As protein: CATSREGETQYF.

A note on this clone: Relative to the germline gene, one junction end is altered; a read error may explain this. The chain carries TRBV6-6 and TRBJ2-7, with TRBD2 identical over 8 bases. The germline CDR1 and CDR2 sequences are MNHNY and SVGAGI (reference sequence). This CDR3 is 14 amino acids long. CDR3 loop: CAISSSGTTYEQYF. The CDR3 region has the DNA TGTGCCATCAGTAGTAGCGGGACGACCTACGAGCAGTACTTC.

The V and J genes are TRBV7-8 and TRBJ2-7; D not certain. In germline, CDR1 is SGHVS, CDR2 FQNEAQ. CDR3 length: 14 residues. Deletions cut 2 bases from V and 4 bases from J, with 12 bases between. The CDR3 region is CASSLQPFDYEQYF. Written as DNA, the CDR3 is TGTGCCAGCAGCTTACAGCCGTTCGATTACGAGCAGTACTTC.

J is TRBJ2-1 and V is TRBV27; D may correspond to TRBD1 or TRBD2 (5 bases each). The length of the CDR3 is 15 residues. Per germline, CDR1 MNHEY and CDR2 SMNVEV (reference sequence). The ends were cut back, 2 bases at V and 5 bases at J, with 13 bases in the middle. Written as DNA, the CDR3 is TGTGCCAGCAGTTTACGGGACCCATCTCACAATGAGCAGTTCTTC. Translating gives CASSLRDPSHNEQFF.

The chain combines TRBV5-4 with TRBJ2-7, with 9 bases aligning to TRBD2. The germline V gene has CDR1 SGHNT and CDR2 YYREEE (reference sequence). The CDR3 length is 14 residues. The V gene end was trimmed by 6 bases and the J gene end by 3 bases; junction bases not matched to a gene: 7. CDR3 in DNA: TGTGCCAGCAACGACGGACTAGCGAGCTACGAGCAGTACTTC. It codes for CASNDGLASYEQYF. The complete variable domain, with remaining parts taken from reference TRBV5-4 and TRBJ2-7, reads ETGVTQSPTHLIKTRGQQVTLRCSSQSGHNTVSWYQQALGQGPQFIFQYYREEENGRGNFPPRFSGLQFPNYSSELNVNALELDDSALYLCASNDGLASYEQYFGPGTRLTVT.

J is TRBJ2-3 and V is TRBV29-1, with 7 bases fitting TRBD2. V dropped 4 bases and J dropped 0; count of bases not matched to a gene: 4. The CDR3 is 14 residues long. The V gene's germline CDR1 is SQVTM and CDR2 ANQGSEA. CDR3 loop: CSVGQRESTDTQYF. In nucleotides, the CDR3 is TGCAGCGTTGGGCAGCGGGAAAGCACAGATACGCAGTATTTT.

This chain connects TRBV6-5 to TRBJ2-7, with TRBD2 identical over 7 bases. The CDR3 is 13 amino acids. Germline V CDR1 and CDR2: MNHEY, SVGAGI. V gave up 11 bases and J gave up 4 bases; unmatched junction bases: 11. The CDR3 spells CAVRGGSFYEQYF. CDR3 coding DNA: TGTGCCGTCCGAGGCGGGAGCTTTTACGAGCAGTACTTC.

This clone was counted a single time. The J gene is TRBJ1-1, the V gene TRBV29-1; 9 bases are shared with TRBD1. CDR1 and CDR2 from the germline V gene are SQVTM and ANQGSEA. The CDR3 totals 16 residues. V gave up 2 bases and J gave up 6 bases; unmatched junction bases: 13. CDR3: CSVELSTDRGIPEAFF. As DNA, the CDR3 is TGCAGCGTTGAACTTTCCACAGACAGGGGGATACCTGAAGCTTTCTTT.

V gene TRBV27 combines with J gene TRBJ2-1; 7 nucleotides match TRBD2. Germline CDR1 and CDR2: MNHEY and SMNVEV (reference sequence). The V segment lost 4 bases and the J segment 5 bases; nucleotides outside the gene matches: 8. The CDR3 sequence is 15 residues long. This chain's CDR3 is CASSSGGSYDNEQFF. The CDR3 DNA sequence: TGTGCCAGCAGTTCTGGCGGGAGTTACGACAATGAGCAGTTCTTC.

This chain links TRBV30 with TRBJ2-1; 7 nucleotides align to TRBD2. The CDR3 contains 17 residues. Germline CDR1 GTSNPN, CDR2 SVGIG (reference sequence). V lost 2 bases and J lost 6; bases outside the gene matches: 16. The CDR3 DNA reads TGTGCCTGGAGTTCCATTCCCGGGACTAAGATCCCCAATGAGCAGTTCTTC. Its translation: CAWSSIPGTKIPNEQFF.

V and J are TRBV29-1 and TRBJ2-7; 7 bases agree with TRBD1. J was trimmed by 7 bases and V by 1 base; bases with no gene match: 10. Germline CDR1 SQVTM, CDR2 ANQGSEA. The CDR3 covers 14 residues. The CDR3 reads CSVEGLTGSGEQYF. Written as DNA, the CDR3 is TGCAGCGTTGAAGGGCTGACAGGGTCGGGGGAGCAGTACTTC.

A single count supports this clone. The chain uses TRBV6-5 and TRBJ2-7, with D maybe TRBD2 (6 bases). CDR3 length: 14 residues. Per germline, CDR1 MNHEY and CDR2 SVGAGI. Trimming pared 7 bases from V and 3 bases from J, leaving 16 bases between. In nucleotides, the CDR3 is TGTGCCAGCACCCGAGCGGGCCGGAGCTACGAGCAGTACTTC. As protein: CASTRAGRSYEQYF.

The rearrangement links TRBV5-1 to TRBJ2-5, with no clear D. The V gene's germline CDR1 is SGHRS and CDR2 YFSETQ. This CDR3 has 14 amino acids. Trimming left V 4 bases short and J 2 bases short, with 12 bases between. The CDR3 DNA reads as TGCGCCAGCAGCCACTCCAGCACACAAGAGACCCAGTACTTC. Its protein is CASSHSSTQETQYF.

This chain joins TRBV15 and TRBJ2-4; D not certain. Germline values: CDR1 LNHNV, CDR2 YYDKDF (reference sequence). CDR3 length: 16 residues. With 0 bases removed from V and 5 bases from J, the gap between germline ends came to 14 bases. The CDR3 is CATSRDTERSQNIQYF. The CDR3 DNA reads as TGTGCCACCAGCAGAGATACCGAAAGGTCACAAAACATTCAGTACTTC.

V usage is TRBV18 and J usage is TRBJ2-7; D call uncertain. The CDR3 is 11 amino acids. Germline values: CDR1 KGHSH, CDR2 LQKENI. V lost 2 bases and J 7 bases, leaving 6 bases between the germline ends. The CDR3 bases are TGTGCCAGCTCACCAGAGCAAGAGCAGTACTTC. This sequence encodes CASSPEQEQYF. The whole variable domain, remainder taken from reference TRBV18 and TRBJ2-7, is NAGVMQNPRHLVRRRGQEARLRCSPMKGHSHVYWYRQLPEEGLKFMVYLQKENIIDESGMPKERFSAEFPKEGPSILRIQQVVRGDSAAYFCASSPEQEQYFGPGTRLTVT.